What follows describes a single T cell receptor beta chain. No antigen is known for it. PCR was performed using 60 Vbeta and 13 Jbeta primers. Repertoires were generated with immunoSEQ multiplex PCR, while TCRdb's copy carries only in-frame clones and drops some. The data hold around 140,000 clones, with roughly 79% observed a single time. V was pared by 3 bases and J by 8 bases, with 10 bases of the junction left unmatched. This CDR3 is 16 amino acids long. Germline V gene data show CDR1 as LGHNA and CDR2 as YSLEER. The data were obtained in a study of cytomegalovirus exposure and HLA in healthy donors. Findings of the study overall: The study listed some 160 cytomegalovirus-associated TCR beta chains. Reportedly, a later analysis found an Asian-associated ancestry cluster had fewer N-insertions than the roughly 700-donor mean.

Input material: PBMCs. The sequence was obtained from a male donor in good health and CMV-seronegative. V gene TRBV4-3 combines with J gene TRBJ1-2; 12 bases line up with TRBD1. CDR3: CASSQGTGTGGRGYTF. DNA of the CDR3: TGCGCCAGCAGCCAGGGAACCGGGACAGGGGGCCGAGGCTACACCTTC.